The T cell receptor (beta chain) described here comes from a study of cytomegalovirus exposure and HLA in healthy donors. About the study: Across more than 350 genotyped donors, 81% landed in the Caucasian-associated ancestry cluster.

Turning to this clone: What it binds is not known.

Study-wide findings and caveats: Indistinguishable V segments such as TRBV6-2 and TRBV6-3 were excluded. As a later analysis revealed, the rate of TCR association differed by HLA locus, with DRB1 most and HLA-C fewest. Per published accounts, TCR beta sequences correctly predicted the HLA-A and HLA-B alleles of most subjects.

With 60 Vbeta and 13 Jbeta primers, the PCR was carried out. TCRdb's copy holds only in-frame clones and misses some; the assay was immunoSEQ multiplex PCR. The data hold about 190,000 clones, with 81% observed a single time. This CDR3 spans 18 amino acids. Germline loops: CDR1 GTSNPN, CDR2 SVGIG (reference sequence). J gave up 6 bases and V 3 bases, and 16 bases lay outside the gene matches. Sequences were obtained from PBMCs. This clonotype originated in a man aged 18 to 35 in good health and CMV-seronegative. V is TRBV30 and J is TRBJ2-1, with 11 bases identical to TRBD2. The CDR3 sequence: CAWSAPGSGRAGGNEQFF. In DNA form, the CDR3 reads TGTGCCTGGAGCGCCCCGGGTAGCGGGAGGGCCGGAGGCAATGAGCAGTTCTTC.